This paragraph reports one T cell receptor (beta chain). Time point of the sample: before preoperative PTX-NDP chemotherapy. Patients received paclitaxel-nedaplatin as preoperative chemotherapy before surgery. From the PCR reads, TCRdb called clonotypes with MiXCR, one entry per CDR3 protein. The table lists approximately 15,000 distinct CDR3 sequences, around three fifths of them singletons. V was clipped by 2 bases and J by 4 bases; unmatched bases: 7. Germline V gives CDR1 MNHEY, CDR2 SMNVEV (reference sequence). The CDR3 length is 16 residues. This record comes from a study of esophageal squamous cell carcinoma under preoperative chemotherapy.

This sequence joins TRBV27 and TRBJ2-1; 8 bases fit TRBD2. The receptor's source is a human donor with esophageal squamous cell carcinoma. The donor label of this sample is uncertain. Sampling was conducted from a patient given preoperative chemotherapy. As DNA, the CDR3 is TGTGCCAGCAGTTTAGTGCGGGCTAGCGGGTACAATGAGCAGTTCTTC. As protein: CASSLVRASGYNEQFF.